Sequencing of this T cell receptor (beta chain) was carried out in a study of T-cell memory formation after mild COVID-19. TCRdb reprocessed the 5' RACE reads with MiXCR, giving one entry per CDR3 protein. The sample lists about 470,000 distinct CDR3 sequences; around a quarter were seen once. This CDR3 is 17 amino acids long. The trim removed 3 bases at V and 0 bases at J, leaving 9 bases unmatched. Germline values: CDR1 SGHNT, CDR2 YYREEE (reference sequence). The material sequenced was PBMCs or a T cell subset sorted from them (not recorded which). The V gene is TRBV5-4, the J gene TRBJ2-1; TRBD2 agrees at 7 bases. The TCR was taken from an adult woman who had mild COVID-19 (a few samples of this study predate the infection). Cell type and time point are not known. The CDR3 region is CASSSSGGGVSYNEQFF. CDR3 bases: TGTGCCAGCAGCTCCTCGGGAGGAGGAGTCTCCTACAATGAGCAGTTCTTC.